These 2 T cell receptor beta chains came from one sample sequenced in a study of early T cells in non-severe SARS-CoV-2 infection. TCRdb recomputed calls from the 5' RACE reads with MiXCR, one row per CDR3 protein. The table records about 67,000 distinct CDR3 sequences, around 10% of them present only once. The sequencing input was whole blood. The receptors shown here come from an adult who was a healthcare worker with PCR-confirmed SARS-CoV-2 infection or an uninfected control (not recorded which).

The sample holds many counts of this clonotype. The V gene is TRBV5-6, the J gene TRBJ2-5; possibly TRBD2 for D (6 bases). Per the germline V gene, CDR1 is SGHDT and CDR2 is YYEEEE. The V end lost 2 bases, the J end lost 0 bases, and 14 bases lay between the germline ends. The CDR3 has 16 residues. The CDR3 reads CASSFSTGSYQETQYF. The CDR3 DNA sequence: TGTGCCAGCAGCTTCTCAACCGGGAGTTACCAAGAGACCCAGTACTTC.

The chain is built from TRBV6-5 and TRBJ1-4; D remains unclear. This CDR3 contains 13 residues. The V end lost 4 bases, the J end lost 8 bases, and 11 bases lay between the germline ends. Germline CDR1 MNHEY, CDR2 SVGAGI. The CDR3 spells CASSLRGEEKLFF. The DNA for the CDR3 is TGTGCCAGCAGTTTGCGTGGGGAGGAAAAACTGTTTTTT.